The entry below gives a single TCR beta chain sequence along with its context. What it binds is not known. This CDR3 comprises 14 residues. From germline, CDR1 is SGHDT and CDR2 YYEEEE. The ends were cut back, 4 bases at V and 5 bases at J, with 13 bases in the middle. This sample was included in a study of shared clonotypes between healthy human individuals. Regarding the study as a whole: A generally larger estimated richness was seen in naive subsets than in memory subsets. Among four donors, approximately 5.4% of naive CD4 clonotypes were found in common.

Sequencing was at deep level. The protocol was immunoSEQ multiplex PCR, while the TCRdb copy is restricted to in-frame clones and leaves out a portion. The sample contains 1.5 million to 1.9 million clones, around 98% of which appear only once. Input material: naive CD4+ T cells sorted from blood. Subset meaning: CD45RA+ positively selected. The receptor was derived from a man in his thirties or forties in good health. The chain combines TRBV5-6 with TRBJ1-5, with D unresolved. The CDR3 loop is CASSQVGGDQPQHF. CDR3 nucleotide sequence: TGTGCCAGCAGCCAAGTGGGCGGAGATCAGCCCCAGCATTTT.